The 17 T cell receptor beta chains reported below all come from one sample, sequenced in a study of blood T cell repertoires in COVID-19. Measured with immunoSEQ multiplex PCR; TCRdb has only the in-frame clones, and not every one. In the table there are roughly 38,000 clones, around 82% of which are singletons. Material for sequencing was peripheral blood. The receptors were gathered from a middle-aged man with active or convalescent COVID-19.

The chain joins TRBV10-3 to TRBJ1-4; D may be TRBD1 (6 bases). The CDR3 runs to 15 residues. Trimming pared 0 bases from V and 3 bases from J, leaving 8 bases between. CDR1 and CDR2 from the germline V gene are ENHRY and SYGVKD. This CDR3 reads CAISESRGANEKLFF. The CDR3 coding sequence is TGTGCCATCAGTGAGTCCAGGGGCGCTAATGAAAAACTGTTTTTT.

V and J are TRBV28 and TRBJ2-3; D is perhaps TRBD1 (5 bases). The CDR3 has 16 residues. Per the germline V gene, CDR1 is MDHEN and CDR2 is SYDVKM. The V gene lost 5 bases and the J gene lost 1 base, with 16 bases spanning the gap. Written as DNA, the CDR3 is TGTGCCAGCAGTAGAAGGGGCAAAATACGCACAGATACGCAGTATTTT. Residues: CASSRRGKIRTDTQYF.

This clone was seen a few times. The rearrangement joins TRBV11-2 to TRBJ2-7; 9 bases fit TRBD1. Trimming took 5 bases from V and 2 from J; bases not matched to a gene: 4. The CDR3 spans 14 residues. Germline assignment: CDR1 SGHAT and CDR2 FQNNGV. CDR3 region: CASSLGTGTYEQYF. In DNA, the CDR3 is TGTGCCAGCAGCCTAGGGACAGGGACCTACGAGCAGTACTTC. Full variable domain (remainder filled in from reference TRBV11-2 and TRBJ2-7): EAGVAQSPRYKIIEKRQSVAFWCNPISGHATLYWYQQILGQGPKLLIQFQNNGVVDDSQLPKDRFSAERLKGVDSTLKIQPAKLEDSAVYLCASSLGTGTYEQYFGPGTRLTVT.

J is TRBJ1-3 and V is TRBV29-1, with 10 positions matching TRBD1. The trim removed 7 bases at V and 3 bases at J, leaving 6 bases unmatched. CDR3 length equals 14 residues. Germline V gene lookup returns CDR1 SQVTM and CDR2 ANQGSEA. CDR3 DNA: TGCAGCGCGACAGGGGGCGAGAGTGGAAACACCATATATTTT. As protein: CSATGGESGNTIYF.

The chain is built from TRBV6-1 and TRBJ2-3, with 10 bases aligning to TRBD1. The germline gives CDR1 MNHNS, CDR2 SASEGT. There are 15 residues in the CDR3. V was clipped by 5 bases and J by 3 bases; unmatched bases: 5. CDR3 DNA sequence: TGTGCCAGCAGTTTTCCGGGACAGGGGACAGATACGCAGTATTTT. This translates into CASSFPGQGTDTQYF.

The chain combines TRBV19 with TRBJ2-5, with a possible D match to TRBD2 (6 bases). CDR1 is LNHDA and CDR2 is SQIVND in the germline V gene (reference sequence). This CDR3 comprises 11 residues. Trimming removed 6 bases from V and 4 bases from J, with 6 bases in between. The CDR3: CASRGGETQYF. In DNA, the CDR3 is TGTGCCAGTAGGGGGGGAGAGACCCAGTACTTC.

The gene calls are TRBV11-2 and TRBJ2-2; D is undetermined. The CDR3 runs 15 residues. Germline V gene data show CDR1 as SGHAT and CDR2 as FQNNGV. V shed 1 base and J shed 1 base, with 7 bases lying between them. CDR3 coding DNA: TGTGCCAGCAGCTTAGCTAGAGGGAACACCGGGGAGCTGTTTTTT. Its protein product is CASSLARGNTGELFF.

This sequence joins TRBV12-3 or TRBV12-4 and TRBJ2-7; D perhaps matches TRBD1 (6 bases). Trimming took 4 bases from V and 10 from J, leaving 17 bases between them. This CDR3 is built from 13 residues. Here the CDR3 DNA reads TGTGCCAGCAGTTCGGGGACACCCCTCGACCAGTACTTC. Its translation is CASSSGTPLDQYF.

This clone was detected only a few times. The chain is built from TRBV12-5 and TRBJ2-1, with D possibly matching TRBD2 (7 bases). Looked up from germline, CDR1 is LGHNT and CDR2 is FRNRAP. The CDR3 extends over 17 amino acids. The ends were cut back, 0 bases at V and 5 bases at J, with 17 bases in the middle. The CDR3 sequence is CASGLVFGGGENNEQFF. In nucleotides, the CDR3 is TGTGCTAGTGGTTTGGTATTCGGAGGGGGGGAGAACAATGAGCAGTTCTTC.

The V gene is TRBV7-6, the J gene TRBJ1-3; D unclear. V dropped 2 bases and J dropped 1 base, with 9 bases sitting between them. In germline, CDR1 is SGHVS, CDR2 FNYEAQ. CDR3 length equals 15 residues. The CDR3 loop is CASSLLNLSGNTIYF. CDR3 in DNA: TGTGCCAGCAGCTTACTAAACCTGTCTGGAAACACCATATATTTT.

This chain joins TRBV7-9 and TRBJ1-4, with D unresolved. Trimming stripped 5 bases from V and 5 bases from J, with 15 bases between. Germline V gene lookup returns CDR1 SEHNR and CDR2 FQNEAQ (reference sequence). CDR3 length equals 15 residues. DNA of the CDR3: TGTGCCAGCAGCAAAGGCGAGGGAAACAATGAAAAACTGTTTTTT. As protein: CASSKGEGNNEKLFF.

The chain has TRBV18 and TRBJ1-6; the D is unclear. The CDR3 has 14 amino acids. V dropped 3 bases and J dropped 8 bases, with 11 bases sitting between them. The germline V gene encodes CDR1 KGHSH and CDR2 LQKENI. CDR3 amino acids: CASSPTGRDSPLHF. CDR3 DNA: TGTGCCAGCTCACCCACGGGTCGGGATTCACCCCTCCACTTT.

In this sample, this clone turned up once. V usage is TRBV6-5 and J usage is TRBJ1-2, with D perhaps matching TRBD1 (6 bases). Per germline, CDR1 MNHEY and CDR2 SVGAGI. V was trimmed by 6 bases and J by 8 bases, leaving 19 bases between them. The CDR3 runs to 14 residues. CDR3 bases: TGTGCCAGCAGAGAGCGTGGACAGTCGCTGGGCTACACCTTC. Translated: CASRERGQSLGYTF.

The rearrangement links TRBV15 to TRBJ1-6; D is unclear. Germline V gene lookup returns CDR1 LNHNV and CDR2 YYDKDF (reference sequence). The V and J ends lost 6 bases and 8 bases respectively, with 17 bases between them. The CDR3 loop spans 15 amino acids. CDR3 amino acids: CATREGGGLDSPLHF. The DNA of the CDR3 is TGTGCCACCAGAGAGGGCGGCGGGTTGGATTCACCCCTCCACTTT. The complete variable domain, with remaining parts taken from reference TRBV15 and TRBJ1-6, reads DAMVIQNPRYQVTQFGKPVTLSCSQTLNHNVMYWYQQKSSQAPKLLFHYYDKDFNNEADTPDNFQSRRPNTSFCFLDIRSPGLGDTAMYLCATREGGGLDSPLHFGNGTRLTVT.

This chain uses TRBV5-6 with TRBJ2-7; tentative D call: TRBD2 (5 bases). Trimming took 7 bases from V and 0 from J, leaving 11 bases between them. The CDR3 has 13 residues. Germline V CDR1 and CDR2: SGHDT, YYEEEE. The CDR3 reads CASGRTVSYEQYF. CDR3 DNA: TGTGCCAGCGGGAGAACGGTCTCCTACGAGCAGTACTTC.

The V gene is TRBV5-5, the J gene TRBJ2-3; maybe TRBD2 (5 bases). Trimming took 4 bases from V and 6 from J, leaving 18 bases between them. In germline, CDR1 is SGHKS, CDR2 YYEKEE (reference sequence). This CDR3 spans 15 amino acids. CDR3 protein: CASSPDRDVLDTQYF. The DNA of the CDR3 is TGTGCCAGCAGCCCCGACCGGGATGTCTTGGATACGCAGTATTTT.

This clone has only one observation. The rearrangement uses TRBV27 and TRBJ2-7, with 9 bases lining up with TRBD1. Unmatched junction bases numbered 4, after V lost 4 bases and J lost 3 bases. Per the germline V gene, CDR1 is MNHEY and CDR2 is SMNVEV (reference sequence). This CDR3 comprises 14 residues. CDR3 amino acids: CASSSWDRVYEQYF. CDR3 nucleotides: TGTGCCAGCAGTTCATGGGACAGGGTCTACGAGCAGTACTTC.